These T cell receptor beta chains were read from a single sample in a study of cytomegalovirus exposure and HLA in healthy donors. This table comes from immunoSEQ multiplex PCR, and its TCRdb copy is limited to in-frame clones, with some not included. The table has about 120,000 clones, about 80% seen once; the top ten hold less than 3%. The sample taken for sequencing was PBMCs. The receptors here all came from a middle-aged woman in good health and CMV-seropositive. Both conserved end residues are part of each CDR3. The D gene is left open where the match is weak. Size is omitted from some rows. Given values are once, few, many or a class for expanded clones.

cdr3_length,j_call,d_call,v_call,clone_size,cdr3_nt,cdr3_aa
14,TRBJ2-7,TRBD1,TRBV7-9,-,TGTGCCAGCAGCCCCGACAGGGGATTCTACGAGCAGTACTTC,CASSPDRGFYEQYF
10,TRBJ2-7,-,TRBV20-1,-,TGCAGTGCTAGGTCGAGGGAGCAGTACTTC,CSARSREQYF
14,TRBJ1-2,-,TRBV7-9,-,TGTGCCAGCAGCCCCGACCGTCAGGGAGGTGGCTACACCTTC,CASSPDRQGGGYTF
17,TRBJ2-5,-,TRBV4-1,-,TGCGCCAGCAGCCAAGGGTATCCGCGGAGGGTTTTTGAGACCCAGTACTTC,CASSQGYPRRVFETQYF
13,TRBJ2-7,-,TRBV7-2,-,TGTGCCAGCAGCCCAAATGTCGTCGGCGAGCAGTACTTC,CASSPNVVGEQYF
14,TRBJ1-5,-,TRBV18,few,TGTGCCAGCTCACCCGACTTAGGCAATCAGCCCCAGCATTTT,CASSPDLGNQPQHF
16,TRBJ1-3,-,TRBV4-1,-,TGCGCCAGCAGCCAGGTCCCTGCCGCGACAGGAAACACCATATATTTT,CASSQVPAATGNTIYF
16,TRBJ2-6,-,TRBV7-9,-,TGTGCCAGCAGCGTGACGGGAGCCTCTGGGGCCAACGTCCTGACTTTC,CASSVTGASGANVLTF
14,TRBJ1-2,TRBD1,TRBV7-9,-,TGTGCCAGCAGCTACTCAGGGGGCGACTATGGCTACACCTTC,CASSYSGGDYGYTF
14,TRBJ1-4,-,TRBV2,-,TGTGCCAGCAGTGAGGGGGGGTCTAATGAAAAACTGTTTTTT,CASSEGGSNEKLFF
16,TRBJ2-5,TRBD2,TRBV9,-,TGTGCCAGCAGCGTAGGTTCTAGCGGGGTCCAAGAGACCCAGTACTTC,CASSVGSSGVQETQYF
10,TRBJ2-7,-,TRBV10-1,-,TGCGCCAGACTAGTTCACTGGCAGTACTTC,CARLVHWQYF
20,TRBJ1-1,TRBD1,TRBV10-2,few,TGCGCCAGCAGCCCTAATCTCTTACAGGGGGGGCGACGAGAGAACACTGAAGCTTTCTTT,CASSPNLLQGGRRENTEAFF
13,TRBJ1-1,-,TRBV9,-,TGTGCCAGCAGCGTCGGGGGAGGTGCTGAAGCTTTCTTT,CASSVGGGAEAFF
15,TRBJ1-5,TRBD1,TRBV30,-,TGTGCCTGGAGCGCCCCAGGGGGCGCCGGGCAGCCCCAGCATTTT,CAWSAPGGAGQPQHF